This TCR beta chain was profiled in a study of T cell responses to AZD1222 COVID-19 vaccine. Study results and limitations: Baseline serostatus was positive in only six AZD1222 recipients.

To note about this clone: Its target is unknown.

Only in-frame clones appear in the TCRdb table, and some are missing; sequencing was by immunoSEQ multiplex PCR. Of fewer than 150,000 clones listed, approximately 91% are singletons. CDR1 is SNHLY, CDR2 FYNNEI, per germline. The V segment lost 3 bases and the J segment 6 bases; nucleotides outside the gene matches: 7. The CDR3 has 15 residues. The input for sequencing was peripheral blood, taken 28 days after the second AZD1222 dose. This clonotype originated in an adult who received the AZD1222 COVID-19 vaccine. The chain carries TRBV2 and TRBJ2-3, with TRBD2 identical over 9 bases. CDR3 sequence: CASSDFPSGADTQYF. The CDR3 region has the DNA TGTGCCAGCAGTGATTTCCCTAGCGGGGCCGATACGCAGTATTTT.